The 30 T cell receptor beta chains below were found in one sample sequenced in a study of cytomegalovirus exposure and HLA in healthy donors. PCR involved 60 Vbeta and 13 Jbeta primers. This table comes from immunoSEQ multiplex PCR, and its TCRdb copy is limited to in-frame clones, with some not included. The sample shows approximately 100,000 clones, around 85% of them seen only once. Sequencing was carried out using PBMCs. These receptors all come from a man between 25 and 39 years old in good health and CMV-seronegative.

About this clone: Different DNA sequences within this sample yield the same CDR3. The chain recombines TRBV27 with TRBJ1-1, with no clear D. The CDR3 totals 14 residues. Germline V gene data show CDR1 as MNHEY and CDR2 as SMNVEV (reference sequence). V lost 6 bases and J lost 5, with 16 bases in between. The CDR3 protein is CASRSGAGGTEAFF. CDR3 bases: TGTGCCAGCAGGTCCGGAGCGGGAGGAACTGAAGCTTTCTTT.

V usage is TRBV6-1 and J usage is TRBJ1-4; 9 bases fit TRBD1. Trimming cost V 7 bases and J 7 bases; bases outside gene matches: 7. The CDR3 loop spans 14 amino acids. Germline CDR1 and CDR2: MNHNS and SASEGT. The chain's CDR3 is CASIQQGAREKLFF. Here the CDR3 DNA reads TGTGCCAGCATACAACAGGGGGCGCGTGAAAAACTGTTTTTT.

Written as DNA, the CDR3 is TGTGCCAGCAGTATGGACAGCTCGGGCTATGGCTACACCTTC. Translation gives CASSMDSSGYGYTF. V usage is TRBV27 and J usage is TRBJ1-2; the D gene is possibly TRBD1 (6 bases). Between the trimmed V and J ends, which lost 5 bases and 4 bases, there was a span of 14 bases. Germline CDR1 and CDR2: MNHEY and SMNVEV (reference sequence). The CDR3 covers 14 residues.

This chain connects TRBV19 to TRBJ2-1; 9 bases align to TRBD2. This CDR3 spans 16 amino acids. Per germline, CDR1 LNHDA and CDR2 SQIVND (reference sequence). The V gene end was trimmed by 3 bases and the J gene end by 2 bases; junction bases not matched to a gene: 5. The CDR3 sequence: CASSIGGTSTYNEQFF. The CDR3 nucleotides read TGTGCCAGTAGTATCGGGGGGACTAGCACCTACAATGAGCAGTTCTTC.

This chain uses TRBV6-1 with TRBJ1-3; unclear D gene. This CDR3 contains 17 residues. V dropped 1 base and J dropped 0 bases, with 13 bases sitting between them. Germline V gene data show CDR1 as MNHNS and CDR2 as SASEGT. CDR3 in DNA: TGTGCCAGCAGTGAAGGGGCCCTCCCTCTCTCTGGAAACACCATATATTTT. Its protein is CASSEGALPLSGNTIYF.

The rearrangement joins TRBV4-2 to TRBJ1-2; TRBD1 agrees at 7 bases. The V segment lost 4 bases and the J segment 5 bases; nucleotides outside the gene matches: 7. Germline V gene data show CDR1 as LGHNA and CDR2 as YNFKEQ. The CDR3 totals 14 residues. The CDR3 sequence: CASSPRTGSYGYTF. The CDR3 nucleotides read TGTGCCAGCAGCCCTAGGACAGGATCTTATGGCTACACCTTC.

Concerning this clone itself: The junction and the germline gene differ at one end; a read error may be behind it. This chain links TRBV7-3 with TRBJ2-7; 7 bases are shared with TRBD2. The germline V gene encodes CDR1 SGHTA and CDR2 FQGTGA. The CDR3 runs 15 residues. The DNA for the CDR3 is TGCGCCAGCAGCCTCACAGCGGGACCTTCCTACGAGCAGTACTTC. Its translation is CASSLTAGPSYEQYF. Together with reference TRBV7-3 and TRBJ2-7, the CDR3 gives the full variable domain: GAGVSQTPSNKVTEKGKYVELRCDPISGHTALYWYRQSLGQGPEFLIYFQGTGAADDSGLPNDRFFAVRPEGSVSTLKIQRTERGDSAVYLCASSLTAGPSYEQYFGPGTRLTVT.

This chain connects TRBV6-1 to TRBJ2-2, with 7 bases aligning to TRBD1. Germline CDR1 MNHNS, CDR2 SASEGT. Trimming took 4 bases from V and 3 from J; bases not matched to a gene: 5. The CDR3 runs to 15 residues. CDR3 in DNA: TGTGCCAGCAGTGCACAGGGACAGTACACCGGGGAGCTGTTTTTT. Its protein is CASSAQGQYTGELFF.

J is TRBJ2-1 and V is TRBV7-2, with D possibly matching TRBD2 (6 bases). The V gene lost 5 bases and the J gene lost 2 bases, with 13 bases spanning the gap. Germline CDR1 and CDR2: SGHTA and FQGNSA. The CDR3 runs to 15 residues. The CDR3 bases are TGTGCCAGCAGCCAGCTTGGACTAACCTACAATGAGCAGTTCTTC. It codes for CASSQLGLTYNEQFF.

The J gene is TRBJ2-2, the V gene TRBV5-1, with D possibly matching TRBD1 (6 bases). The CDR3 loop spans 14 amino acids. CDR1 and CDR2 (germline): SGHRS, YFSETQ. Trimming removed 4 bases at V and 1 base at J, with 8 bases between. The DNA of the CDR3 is TGCGCCAGCAGCGCGGACAGGAACACCGGGGAGCTGTTTTTT. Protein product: CASSADRNTGELFF. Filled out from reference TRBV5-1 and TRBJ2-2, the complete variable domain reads KAGVTQTPRYLIKTRGQQVTLSCSPISGHRSVSWYQQTPGQGLQFLFEYFSETQRNKGNFPGRFSGRQFSNSRSEMNVSTLELGDSALYLCASSADRNTGELFFGEGSRLTVL.

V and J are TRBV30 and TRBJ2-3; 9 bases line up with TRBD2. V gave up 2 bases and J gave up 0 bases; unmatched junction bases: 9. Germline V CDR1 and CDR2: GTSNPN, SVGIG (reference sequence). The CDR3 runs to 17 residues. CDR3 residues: CAWSPRASGISTDTQYF. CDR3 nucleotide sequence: TGTGCCTGGAGTCCGAGGGCTAGCGGGATTAGCACAGATACGCAGTATTTT.

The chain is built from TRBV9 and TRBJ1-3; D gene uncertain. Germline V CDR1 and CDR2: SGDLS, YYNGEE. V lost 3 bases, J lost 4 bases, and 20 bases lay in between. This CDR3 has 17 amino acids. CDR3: CASSAEKYPTPGNTIYF. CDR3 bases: TGTGCCAGCAGCGCCGAGAAATACCCGACTCCCGGAAACACCATATATTTT.

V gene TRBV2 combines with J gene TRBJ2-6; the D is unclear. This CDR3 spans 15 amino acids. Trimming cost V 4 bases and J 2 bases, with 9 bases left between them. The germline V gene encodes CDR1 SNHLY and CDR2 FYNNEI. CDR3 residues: CASSGVEAGANVLTF. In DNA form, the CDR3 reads TGTGCCAGCAGTGGTGTAGAAGCTGGGGCCAACGTCCTGACTTTC.

CDR3 sequence (DNA): TGTGCCAGAAGCTTGTGGGCAGGGGGAGGAAACACTGAAGCTTTCTTT. It codes for CARSLWAGGGNTEAFF. The rearrangement links TRBV5-3 to TRBJ1-1; TRBD1 matches at 7 bases. TRBV5-3 is assigned to the ORF class and has an uncertain function. The CDR3 is 16 residues long. J was trimmed by 2 bases and V by 1 base; bases with no gene match: 8.

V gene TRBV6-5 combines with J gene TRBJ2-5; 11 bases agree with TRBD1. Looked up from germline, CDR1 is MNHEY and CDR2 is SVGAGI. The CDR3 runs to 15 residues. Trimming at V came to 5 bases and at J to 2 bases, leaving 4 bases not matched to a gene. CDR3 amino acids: CASSRGTGGQETQYF. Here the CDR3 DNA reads TGTGCCAGCAGTCGCGGGACAGGGGGACAAGAGACCCAGTACTTC.

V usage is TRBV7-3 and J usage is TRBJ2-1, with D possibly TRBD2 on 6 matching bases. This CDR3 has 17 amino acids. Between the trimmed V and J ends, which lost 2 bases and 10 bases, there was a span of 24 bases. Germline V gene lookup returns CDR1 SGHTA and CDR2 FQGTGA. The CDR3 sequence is CASSLSSGTSDPREQFF. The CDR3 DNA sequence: TGTGCCAGCAGCTTATCTTCCGGGACTTCTGATCCTAGGGAGCAGTTCTTC.

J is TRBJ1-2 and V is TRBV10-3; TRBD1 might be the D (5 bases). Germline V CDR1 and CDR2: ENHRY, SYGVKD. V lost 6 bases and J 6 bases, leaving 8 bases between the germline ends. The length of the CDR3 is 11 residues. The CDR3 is CAISREDGYTF. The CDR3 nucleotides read TGTGCCATCAGCAGGGAGGATGGCTACACCTTC.

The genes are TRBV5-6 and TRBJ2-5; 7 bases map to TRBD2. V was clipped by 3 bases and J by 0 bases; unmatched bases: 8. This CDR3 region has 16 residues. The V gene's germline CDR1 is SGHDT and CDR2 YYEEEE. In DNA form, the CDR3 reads TGTGCCAGCAGCTCTTCCGGGACTACAAACCAAGAGACCCAGTACTTC. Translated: CASSSSGTTNQETQYF.

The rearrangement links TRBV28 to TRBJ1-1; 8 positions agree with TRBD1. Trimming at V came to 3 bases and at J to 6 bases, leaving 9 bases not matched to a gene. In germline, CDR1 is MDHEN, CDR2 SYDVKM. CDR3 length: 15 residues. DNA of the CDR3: TGTGCCAGCAGTTTCAGCTGGACAGGGAGGTCTGAAGCTTTCTTT. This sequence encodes CASSFSWTGRSEAFF.

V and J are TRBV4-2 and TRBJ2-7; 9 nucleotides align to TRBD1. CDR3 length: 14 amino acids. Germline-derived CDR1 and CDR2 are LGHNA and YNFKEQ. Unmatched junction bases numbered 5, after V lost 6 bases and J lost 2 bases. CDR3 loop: CASRPGQGPYEQYF. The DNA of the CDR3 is TGTGCCAGCAGACCGGGACAGGGCCCCTACGAGCAGTACTTC.

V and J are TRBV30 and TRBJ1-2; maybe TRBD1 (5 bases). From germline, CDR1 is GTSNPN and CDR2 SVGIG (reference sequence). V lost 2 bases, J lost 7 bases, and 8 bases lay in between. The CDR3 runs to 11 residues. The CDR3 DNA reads TGTGCCTGGAGTCAGGGAGGTGGCTACACCTTC. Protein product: CAWSQGGGYTF.

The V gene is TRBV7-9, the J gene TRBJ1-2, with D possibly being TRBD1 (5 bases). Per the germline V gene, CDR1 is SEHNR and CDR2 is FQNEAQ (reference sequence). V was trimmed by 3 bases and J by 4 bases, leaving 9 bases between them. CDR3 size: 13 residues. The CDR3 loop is CASSFGGTYGYTF. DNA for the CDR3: TGTGCCAGCAGCTTTGGGGGGACCTATGGCTACACCTTC.

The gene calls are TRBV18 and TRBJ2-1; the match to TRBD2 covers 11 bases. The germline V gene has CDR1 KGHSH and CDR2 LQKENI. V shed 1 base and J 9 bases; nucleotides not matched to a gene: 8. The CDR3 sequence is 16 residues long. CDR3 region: CASSPLGLAGISEQFF. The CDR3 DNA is TGTGCCAGCTCACCACTCGGACTAGCGGGTATAAGTGAGCAGTTCTTC. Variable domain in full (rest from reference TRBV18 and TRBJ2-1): NAGVMQNPRHLVRRRGQEARLRCSPMKGHSHVYWYRQLPEEGLKFMVYLQKENIIDESGMPKERFSAEFPKEGPSILRIQQVVRGDSAAYFCASSPLGLAGISEQFFGPGTRLTVL.

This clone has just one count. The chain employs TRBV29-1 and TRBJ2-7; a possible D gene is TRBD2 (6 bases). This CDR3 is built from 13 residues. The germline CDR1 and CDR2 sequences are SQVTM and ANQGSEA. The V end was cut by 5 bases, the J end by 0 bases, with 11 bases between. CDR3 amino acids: CSVSGGASYEQYF. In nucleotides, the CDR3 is TGCAGCGTTTCGGGCGGGGCCTCCTACGAGCAGTACTTC.

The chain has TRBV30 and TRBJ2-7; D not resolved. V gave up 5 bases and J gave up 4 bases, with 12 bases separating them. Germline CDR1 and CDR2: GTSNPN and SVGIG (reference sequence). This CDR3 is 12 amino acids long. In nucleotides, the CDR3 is TGTGCCTGGGCCCTCCTAACGTACGAGCAGTACTTC. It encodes CAWALLTYEQYF.

The CDR3 nucleotides are TGTGCCAGCAGCCAAGGACAGGGAATCCCTGAGCAGTTCTTC. Protein sequence: CASSQGQGIPEQFF. V is TRBV7-3 and J is TRBJ2-1; 8 nucleotides align to TRBD1. Germline CDR1 is SGHTA and CDR2 is FQGTGA. This CDR3 has 14 residues. V lost 5 bases and J lost 9; bases outside the gene matches: 9. Drawing the rest from reference TRBV7-3 and TRBJ2-1, the complete variable domain is GAGVSQTPSNKVTEKGKYVELRCDPISGHTALYWYRQSLGQGPEFLIYFQGTGAADDSGLPNDRFFAVRPEGSVSTLKIQRTERGDSAVYLCASSQGQGIPEQFFGPGTRLTVL.

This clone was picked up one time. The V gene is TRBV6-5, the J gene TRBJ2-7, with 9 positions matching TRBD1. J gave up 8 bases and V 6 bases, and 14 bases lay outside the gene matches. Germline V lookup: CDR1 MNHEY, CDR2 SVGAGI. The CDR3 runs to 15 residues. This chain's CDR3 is CASSPTAGQGSQQYF. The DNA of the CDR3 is TGTGCCAGCAGCCCCACCGCCGGACAGGGGTCTCAGCAGTACTTC.

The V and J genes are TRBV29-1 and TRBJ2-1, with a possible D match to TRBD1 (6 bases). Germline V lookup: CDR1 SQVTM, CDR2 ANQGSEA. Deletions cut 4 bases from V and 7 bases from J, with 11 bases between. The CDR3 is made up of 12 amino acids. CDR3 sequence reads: CSVVQGLNEQFF. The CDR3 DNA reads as TGCAGCGTTGTACAGGGATTAAATGAGCAGTTCTTC.

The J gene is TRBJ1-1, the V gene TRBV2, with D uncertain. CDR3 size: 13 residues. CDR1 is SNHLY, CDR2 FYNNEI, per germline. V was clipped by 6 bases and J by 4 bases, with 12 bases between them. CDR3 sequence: CASRVKGVTEAFF. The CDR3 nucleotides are TGTGCCAGCAGGGTTAAGGGAGTCACTGAAGCTTTCTTT.

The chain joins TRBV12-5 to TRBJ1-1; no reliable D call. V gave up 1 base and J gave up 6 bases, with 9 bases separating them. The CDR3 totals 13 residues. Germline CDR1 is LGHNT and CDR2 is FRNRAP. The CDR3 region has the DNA TGTGCTAGTGGTTTGGACGGGTATTCTGAAGCTTTCTTT. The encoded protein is CASGLDGYSEAFF.